Listed below are T cell receptor beta chains from one sample, sequenced in a study of blood T cell repertoires in COVID-19. Sequenced by immunoSEQ multiplex PCR; TCRdb stores in-frame clones only, minus some. The sample consists of more than 300,000 clones, roughly 90% of them appearing once. The sequencing sample was made of peripheral blood. These receptors were collected from a woman in her twenties or thirties with COVID-19, enrolled during active disease. Both conserved end residues are trimmed from each CDR3. Each record gives: J gene, V gene, CDR3 protein.

TRBJ1-2 TRBV15 ATSRDSSSYGYT
TRBJ2-1 TRBV6-5 ASTPLAGGGDEQF
TRBJ1-2 TRBV11-2 ASLNSRGSGYT
TRBJ1-1 TRBV6-2/TRBV6-3 ASSYSKGDLLNTEAF
TRBJ1-2 TRBV6-5 ASRGQGGGYT
TRBJ1-5 TRBV10-2 ASRGDTSNQPQH
TRBJ1-1 TRBV27 ASRRTGGLTSAF
TRBJ1-2 TRBV19 ASQGQSPDGYT
TRBJ2-1 TRBV29-1 SVAGTGVSNEQF
TRBJ2-7 TRBV3-1/TRBV3-2 ASSQDGAGRTYEQY
TRBJ1-3 TRBV19 ASSMYPDSGNTIY
TRBJ2-7 TRBV13 ASSLSGGTTEQY
TRBJ2-3 TRBV6-6 ASSPSGKRADTQY
TRBJ1-2 TRBV30 AWSVPYRAADYGYT
TRBJ1-6 TRBV2 ASSSGILSGNSPLH
TRBJ1-2 TRBV30 AWSARQGRHYGYT
TRBJ1-4 TRBV11-2 ASSPFLGAEKLF
TRBJ2-5 TRBV6-5 ASSTGEETQY
TRBJ1-1 TRBV5-1 ASSFPDRETEAF
TRBJ2-1 TRBV5-4 ASSLSGGASYNEQF
TRBJ1-2 TRBV9 ASSADSLGHNGYT
TRBJ2-5 TRBV5-1 ASSLLGQAETQY
TRBJ1-2 TRBV7-2 ASSRTGVISYT
TRBJ1-1 TRBV7-8 ASQGGNTEAF
TRBJ2-4 TRBV6-5 ASSRRRGEDIQY
TRBJ1-5 TRBV7-8 ASRQGGTLSNQPQH
TRBJ2-7 TRBV15 ATSGSREGGGAEQY
TRBJ2-1 TRBV19 ASSLAGGRDEQF
TRBJ1-6 TRBV28 ASSETGFAPPLH
TRBJ2-3 TRBV24-1 ATSDPGRGLDTQY
TRBJ2-5 TRBV2 ASRAGGGETQY
TRBJ2-1 TRBV7-6 ASSGHRDRGPNEQF
TRBJ1-2 TRBV5-5 ASSSTSGGYT
TRBJ1-5 TRBV5-8 ASSPRTGQPQH
TRBJ1-5 TRBV19 ASNHINQPQH
TRBJ2-1 TRBV15 ATSRGWDSPYNEQF
TRBJ1-1 TRBV14 ASSPYSEAF
TRBJ2-1 TRBV18 ASSPSGGEQF
TRBJ1-5 TRBV7-9 ASSWGQSRPQH
TRBJ1-1 TRBV12-3/TRBV12-4 ASSSQGRPEAF
TRBJ2-2 TRBV30 AWSVRQEVTGELF
TRBJ1-2 TRBV6-5 ASSYEINYGYT
TRBJ1-6 TRBV19 ASSIVPGQSPLH
TRBJ1-1 TRBV29-1 SVGVQENTEAF
TRBJ2-1 TRBV19 ASKQGTYNEQF
TRBJ2-5 TRBV6-5 ASSYLRTPPGAQY
TRBJ1-2 TRBV9 ASSVATGQGRGYT
TRBJ1-6 TRBV3-1/TRBV3-2 ASSQGTGSPLH
TRBJ2-1 TRBV11-3 ASSLVLDLASSYNEQF
TRBJ1-2 TRBV27 ASGRQGIYGYT
TRBJ2-7 TRBV6-1 ASSAPDRNLPYEQY
TRBJ1-6 TRBV19 ASSSGGRGHSPLH
TRBJ1-4 TRBV2 ASSDGQGGEKLF
TRBJ2-5 TRBV18 ASSLNRGSQETQY
TRBJ1-5 TRBV28 ASRPLRTLYNQPQH
TRBJ2-3 TRBV5-6 ASSPGGGSNTQY
TRBJ1-6 TRBV30 AWRNRDNSPLH
TRBJ2-1 TRBV19 ASSIPGGQLEQF
TRBJ1-2 TRBV9 ASSDNRAGYT
TRBJ1-1 TRBV9 ASSLLTRDTEAF